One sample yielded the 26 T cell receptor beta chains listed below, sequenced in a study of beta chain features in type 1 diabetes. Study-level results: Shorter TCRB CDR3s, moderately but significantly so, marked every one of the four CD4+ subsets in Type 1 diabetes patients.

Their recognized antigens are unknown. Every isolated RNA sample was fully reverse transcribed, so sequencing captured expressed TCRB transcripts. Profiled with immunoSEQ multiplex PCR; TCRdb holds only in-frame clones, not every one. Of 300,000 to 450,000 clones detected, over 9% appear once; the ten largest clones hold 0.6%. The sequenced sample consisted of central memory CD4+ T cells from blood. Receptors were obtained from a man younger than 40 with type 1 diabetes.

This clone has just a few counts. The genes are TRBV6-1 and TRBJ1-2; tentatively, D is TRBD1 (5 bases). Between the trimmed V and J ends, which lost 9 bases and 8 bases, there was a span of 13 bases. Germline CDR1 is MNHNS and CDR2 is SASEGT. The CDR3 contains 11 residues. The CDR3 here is CASSGPTGYTF. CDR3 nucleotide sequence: TGTGCCAGTTCGGGGCCGACCGGCTACACCTTC.

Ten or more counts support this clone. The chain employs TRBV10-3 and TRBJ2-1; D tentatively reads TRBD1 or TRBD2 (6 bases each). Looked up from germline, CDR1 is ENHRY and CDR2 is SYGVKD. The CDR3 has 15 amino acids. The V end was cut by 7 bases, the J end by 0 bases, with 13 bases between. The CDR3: CAIKRGGGSYNEQFF. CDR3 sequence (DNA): TGTGCCATCAAGCGAGGAGGGGGCTCCTACAATGAGCAGTTCTTC.

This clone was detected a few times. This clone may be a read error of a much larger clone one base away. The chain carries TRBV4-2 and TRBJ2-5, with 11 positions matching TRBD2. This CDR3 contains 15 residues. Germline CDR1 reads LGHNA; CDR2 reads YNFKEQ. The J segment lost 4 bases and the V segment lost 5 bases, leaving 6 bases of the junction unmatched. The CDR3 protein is CASSARLAGRETQYF. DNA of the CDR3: TGTGCCAGCAGCGCCCGACTAGCGGGAAGAGAGACCCAGTACTTC.

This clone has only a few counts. DNA for the CDR3: TGCAGCGTCTCTGGACAGGCCCTTCGGGAGACCCAGTACTTC. As protein: CSVSGQALRETQYF. The rearrangement joins TRBV29-1 to TRBJ2-5; 7 bases agree with TRBD1. With 6 bases clipped from V and 5 bases from J, the junction kept 12 bases outside the gene matches. CDR3 length: 14 residues. CDR1 is SQVTM and CDR2 is ANQGSEA in the germline V gene.

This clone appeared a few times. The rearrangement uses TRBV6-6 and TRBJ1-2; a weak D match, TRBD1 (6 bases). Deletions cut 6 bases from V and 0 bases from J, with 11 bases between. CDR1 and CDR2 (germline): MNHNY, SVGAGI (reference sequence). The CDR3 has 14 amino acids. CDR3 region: CASRLDSSNYGYTF. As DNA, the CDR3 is TGTGCCAGCAGATTGGACAGTTCTAACTATGGCTACACCTTC.

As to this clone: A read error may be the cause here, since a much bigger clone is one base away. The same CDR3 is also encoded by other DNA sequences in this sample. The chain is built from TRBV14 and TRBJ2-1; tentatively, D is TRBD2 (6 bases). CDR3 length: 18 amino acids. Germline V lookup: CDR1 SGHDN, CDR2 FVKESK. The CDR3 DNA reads TGCGCCAGCAGCCAAGCCTTGGGTTCCGGGAGCTCCTACAATGAGCAGTTCTTC. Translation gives CASSQALGSGSSYNEQFF.

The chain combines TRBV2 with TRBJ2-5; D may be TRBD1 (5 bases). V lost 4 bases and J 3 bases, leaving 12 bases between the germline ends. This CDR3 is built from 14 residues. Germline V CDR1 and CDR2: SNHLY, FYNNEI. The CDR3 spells CASSVRAGKETQYF. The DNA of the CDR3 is TGTGCCAGCAGTGTAAGGGCAGGGAAAGAGACCCAGTACTTC.

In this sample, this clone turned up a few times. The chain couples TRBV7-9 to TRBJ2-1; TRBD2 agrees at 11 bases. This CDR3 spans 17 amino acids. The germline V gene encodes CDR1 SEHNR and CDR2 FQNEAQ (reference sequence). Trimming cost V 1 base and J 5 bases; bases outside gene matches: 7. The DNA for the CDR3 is TGTGCCAGCAGCTTAGAGTTAGGGACTAGCGGTGACAATGAGCAGTTCTTC. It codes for CASSLELGTSGDNEQFF.

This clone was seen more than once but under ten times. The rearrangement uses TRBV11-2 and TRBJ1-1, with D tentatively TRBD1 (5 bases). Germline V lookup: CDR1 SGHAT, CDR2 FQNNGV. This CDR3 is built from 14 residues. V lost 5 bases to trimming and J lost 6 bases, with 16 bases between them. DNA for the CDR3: TGTGCCAGCAGCCTGGTGGGGGAGCGGTCTGAAGCTTTCTTT. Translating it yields CASSLVGERSEAFF.

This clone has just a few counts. The CDR3 sequence is CASGAADRAHGYTF. CDR3 nucleotides: TGCGCCAGCGGAGCCGCCGACAGGGCTCATGGCTACACCTTC. This chain connects TRBV10-2 to TRBJ1-2; TRBD1 matches 7 bases. The CDR3 is made up of 14 amino acids. After removal of 8 bases from V and 6 bases from J, the junction contained 12 bases not matched to a gene. Germline V lookup: CDR1 WSHSY, CDR2 SAAADI.

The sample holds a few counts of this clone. CDR3 in DNA: TGTGCCAGCAGCCGAGAACAGGGGCAGGGCGGGGAGCTGTTTTTT. As protein: CASSREQGQGGELFF. This rearrangement joins TRBV4-2 to TRBJ2-2; 7 bases are a match to TRBD1. The CDR3 has 15 amino acids. V gave up 4 bases and J gave up 7 bases; unmatched junction bases: 9. Germline V gene sequence: CDR1 LGHNA, CDR2 YNFKEQ.

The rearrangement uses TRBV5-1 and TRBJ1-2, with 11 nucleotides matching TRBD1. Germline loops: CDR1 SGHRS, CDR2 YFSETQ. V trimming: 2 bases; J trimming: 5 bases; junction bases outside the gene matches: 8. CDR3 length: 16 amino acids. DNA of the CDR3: TGCGCCAGCAGCTTCGGACAGGGGGCGCGCCTATATGGCTACACCTTC. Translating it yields CASSFGQGARLYGYTF.

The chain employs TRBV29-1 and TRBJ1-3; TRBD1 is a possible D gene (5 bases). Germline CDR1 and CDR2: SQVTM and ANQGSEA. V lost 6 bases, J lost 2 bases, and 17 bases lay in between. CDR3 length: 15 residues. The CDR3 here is CSVSRGTGTGNTIYF. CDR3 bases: TGCAGCGTGAGCCGGGGGACTGGAACTGGAAACACCATATATTTT.

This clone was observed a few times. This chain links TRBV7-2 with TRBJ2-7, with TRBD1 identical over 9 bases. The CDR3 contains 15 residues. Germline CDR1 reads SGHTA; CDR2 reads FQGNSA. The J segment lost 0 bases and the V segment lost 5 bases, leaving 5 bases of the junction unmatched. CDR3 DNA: TGTGCCAGCAGCCCCACGACAGGGGGCTCCTACGAGCAGTACTTC. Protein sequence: CASSPTTGGSYEQYF.

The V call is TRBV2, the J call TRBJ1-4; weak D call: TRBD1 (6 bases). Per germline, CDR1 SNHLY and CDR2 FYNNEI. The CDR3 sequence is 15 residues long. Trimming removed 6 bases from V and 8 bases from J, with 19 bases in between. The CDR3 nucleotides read TGTGCCAGCAGAGCGTCCAGGGGACCGGGGGAAAAACTGTTTTTT. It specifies CASRASRGPGEKLFF.

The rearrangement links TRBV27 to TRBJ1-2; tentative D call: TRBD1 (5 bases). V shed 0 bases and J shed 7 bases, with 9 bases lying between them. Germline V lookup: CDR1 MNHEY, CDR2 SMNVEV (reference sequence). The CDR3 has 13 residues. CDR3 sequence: CASSLSWGIGYTF. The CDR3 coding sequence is TGTGCCAGCAGTTTATCATGGGGGATTGGCTACACCTTC.

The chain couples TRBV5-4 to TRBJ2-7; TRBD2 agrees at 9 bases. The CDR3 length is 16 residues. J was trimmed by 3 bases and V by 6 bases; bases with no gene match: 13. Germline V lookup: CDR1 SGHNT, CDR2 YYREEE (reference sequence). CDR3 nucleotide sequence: TGTGCCAGCAACTTTGGGGGGGTAGCGGGAGTCTACGAGCAGTACTTC. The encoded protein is CASNFGGVAGVYEQYF.

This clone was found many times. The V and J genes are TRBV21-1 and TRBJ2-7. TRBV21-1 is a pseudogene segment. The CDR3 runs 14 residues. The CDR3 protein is CASSIFGRTYEQYF. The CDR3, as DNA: TGTGCCAGCAGCATTTTCGGACGGACCTACGAGCAGTACTTC.

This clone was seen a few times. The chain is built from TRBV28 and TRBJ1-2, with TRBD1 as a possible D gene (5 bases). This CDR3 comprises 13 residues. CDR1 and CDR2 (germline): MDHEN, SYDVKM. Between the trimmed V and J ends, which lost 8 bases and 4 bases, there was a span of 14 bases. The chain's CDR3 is CASCIGTAYGYTF. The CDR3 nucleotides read TGTGCCAGCTGTATAGGGACGGCCTATGGCTACACCTTC.

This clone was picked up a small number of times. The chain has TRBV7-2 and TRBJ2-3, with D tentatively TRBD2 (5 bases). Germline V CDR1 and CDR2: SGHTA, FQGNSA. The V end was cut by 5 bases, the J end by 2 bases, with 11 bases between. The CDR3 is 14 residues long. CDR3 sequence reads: CASSPDYYTDTQYF. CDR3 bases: TGTGCCAGCAGCCCCGACTACTACACAGATACGCAGTATTTT.

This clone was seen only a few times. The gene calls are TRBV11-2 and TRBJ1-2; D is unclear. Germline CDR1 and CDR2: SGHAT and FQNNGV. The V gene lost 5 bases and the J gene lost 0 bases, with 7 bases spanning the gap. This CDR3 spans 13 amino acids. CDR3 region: CASSPDTNYGYTF. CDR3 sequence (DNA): TGTGCCAGCAGCCCCGACACTAACTATGGCTACACCTTC.

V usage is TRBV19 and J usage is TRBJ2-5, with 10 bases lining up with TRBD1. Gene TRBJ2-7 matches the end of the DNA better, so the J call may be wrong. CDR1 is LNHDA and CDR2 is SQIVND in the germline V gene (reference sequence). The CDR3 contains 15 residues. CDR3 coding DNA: TGTGCCAGTAGCCCTCTTTGGACAGGGGGCTACGAGCAGTACTTC. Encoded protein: CASSPLWTGGYEQYF.

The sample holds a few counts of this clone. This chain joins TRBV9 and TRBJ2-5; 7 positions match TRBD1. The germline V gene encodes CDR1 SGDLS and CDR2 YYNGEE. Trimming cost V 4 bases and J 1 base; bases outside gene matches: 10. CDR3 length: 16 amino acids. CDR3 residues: CASSPRDSPFQETQYF. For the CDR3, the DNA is TGTGCCAGCAGCCCACGGGACAGTCCCTTCCAAGAGACCCAGTACTTC.

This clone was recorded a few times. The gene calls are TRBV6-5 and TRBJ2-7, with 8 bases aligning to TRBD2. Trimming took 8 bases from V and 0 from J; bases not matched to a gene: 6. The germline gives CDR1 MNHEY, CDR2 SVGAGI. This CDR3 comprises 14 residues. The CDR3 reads CASWLAGRSYEQYF. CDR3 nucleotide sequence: TGTGCCAGCTGGCTAGCGGGCCGCTCCTACGAGCAGTACTTC.

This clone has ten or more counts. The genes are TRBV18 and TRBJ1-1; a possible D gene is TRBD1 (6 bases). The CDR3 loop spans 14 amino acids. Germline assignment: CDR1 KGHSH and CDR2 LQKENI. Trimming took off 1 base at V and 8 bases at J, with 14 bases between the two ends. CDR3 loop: CASSPLGGGGEAFF. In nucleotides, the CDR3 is TGTGCCAGCTCACCACTTGGAGGGGGGGGAGAAGCTTTCTTT.

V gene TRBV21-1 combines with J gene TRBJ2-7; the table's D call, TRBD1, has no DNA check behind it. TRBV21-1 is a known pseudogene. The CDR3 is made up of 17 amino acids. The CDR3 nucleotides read TGTGCCAGCACGGACAGGGGGGGTCCCCAACACTCCTACGAGCAGTACTTC. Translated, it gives CASTDRGGPQHSYEQYF.